Listed here are 22 T cell receptor beta chains from one sample, sequenced in a study of T-cell memory formation after mild COVID-19 (dated by TCRdb to 2020 to 2023). The method was 5' RACE. TCRdb records Illumina NovaSeq 6000 as the sequencer. TCRdb cleaned the public reads at Q25 with fastp, built clones with MiXCR and kept in-frame beta chains. Rows matching on CDR3 protein sequence are summarized as one entry with the most common DNA and genes. The sample table holds just over 400,000 distinct CDR3 sequences, of which 20% to 30% were seen once. The ten largest clones add up to under 15% of the sample. Sequences were obtained from PBMCs or a T cell subset sorted from them (not recorded which). All receptors come from an adult woman who had mild COVID-19 (a few samples of this study predate the infection). The sample titles of this study are shuffled in the database, so cell type and time point are left out; the donor was told from shared clones.

This clonotype was seen only once. J is TRBJ2-1 and V is TRBV2, with a possible D match to TRBD2 (7 bases). Trimming pared 8 bases from V and 9 bases from J, leaving 20 bases between. CDR1 is SNHLY, CDR2 FYNNEI, per germline. The CDR3 runs 14 residues. For the CDR3, the DNA is TGTGCCAGCGGGGGGGCTTCGGCAGGTGGTGAGCAGTTCTTC. Its translation is CASGGASAGGEQFF.

The chain carries TRBV9 and TRBJ1-3; D unresolved. The V end lost 2 bases, the J end lost 4 bases, and 4 bases lay between the germline ends. The CDR3 spans 12 residues. The germline V gene has CDR1 SGDLS and CDR2 YYNGEE. CDR3 in amino acids: CASSVSGNTIYF. Written as DNA, the CDR3 is TGTGCCAGCAGCGTTTCAGGAAACACCATATATTTT.

A few counts support this clonotype. V and J are TRBV11-2 and TRBJ2-7; TRBD2 matches 11 bases. Germline loops: CDR1 SGHAT, CDR2 FQNNGV. CDR3 size: 15 residues. V trimming: 5 bases; J trimming: 2 bases; junction bases outside the gene matches: 5. CDR3 DNA: TGTGCCAGCAGCAATCTAGCGGGAGGTACCTACGAGCAGTACTTC. Translated, it gives CASSNLAGGTYEQYF.

This clonotype was found a few times. The chain uses TRBV24-1 and TRBJ2-1, with D possibly matching TRBD2 (6 bases). The CDR3 consists of 16 residues. Germline V gene data show CDR1 as KGHDR and CDR2 as SFDVKD. V lost 3 bases and J 5 bases, leaving 16 bases between the germline ends. The CDR3, as DNA: TGTGCCACCAGTGATATAACTAGCCGGAGAGACAATGAGCAGTTCTTC. This codes for CATSDITSRRDNEQFF.

This clonotype has only a few counts. The CDR3 reads CATGIAMTGSGETQYF. The CDR3 DNA sequence: TGTGCCACCGGGATCGCGATGACAGGGAGCGGAGAGACCCAGTACTTC. The genes are TRBV24-1 and TRBJ2-5, with 7 bases fitting TRBD1. J was trimmed by 4 bases and V by 9 bases; bases with no gene match: 16. CDR3 size: 16 residues. Germline V gives CDR1 KGHDR, CDR2 SFDVKD.

This clonotype was counted only a few times. The gene calls are TRBV29-1 and TRBJ2-1; 7 bases line up with TRBD1. CDR3 length equals 14 residues. V lost 5 bases, J lost 7 bases, and 11 bases stayed unmatched. Germline CDR1 and CDR2: SQVTM and ANQGSEA. CDR3 loop: CSVPRGTVMNEQFF. CDR3 DNA sequence: TGCAGCGTTCCAAGAGGGACAGTTATGAATGAGCAGTTCTTC.

This clonotype was counted only a few times. This chain connects TRBV7-9 to TRBJ2-1; D is unresolved. V was cut by 5 bases and J by 1 base, with 12 bases left in between. This CDR3 has 15 residues. CDR1 SEHNR and CDR2 FQNEAQ come from the germline V gene (reference sequence). The CDR3 DNA is TGTGCCAGCAGCGCCGAAGAGTGGTCCTACAATGAGCAGTTCTTC. Amino acids: CASSAEEWSYNEQFF.

The chain is built from TRBV12-3 or TRBV12-4 and TRBJ2-5; TRBD1 or TRBD2 may be the D gene (5 bases each). CDR3 length equals 14 residues. V was cut by 6 bases and J by 3 bases, with 14 bases left in between. CDR3: CASRGTVGEETQYF. DNA for the CDR3: TGTGCCAGCAGAGGGACCGTGGGAGAAGAGACCCAGTACTTC.

V gene TRBV5-1 combines with J gene TRBJ2-5; D perhaps matches TRBD2 (6 bases). CDR3 size: 18 residues. Germline-derived CDR1 and CDR2 are SGHRS and YFSETQ. The germline V and J ends were trimmed by 1 base and 1 base, with 20 bases remaining between them. The CDR3, as DNA: TGCGCCAGCAGCTTGAGTCCGGGGGTGGTAGGGCCCCAAGAGACCCAGTACTTC. Protein product: CASSLSPGVVGPQETQYF. The full variable domain, completed using reference TRBV5-1 and TRBJ2-5, is KAGVTQTPRYLIKTRGQQVTLSCSPISGHRSVSWYQQTPGQGLQFLFEYFSETQRNKGNFPGRFSGRQFSNSRSEMNVSTLELGDSALYLCASSLSPGVVGPQETQYFGPGTRLLVL.

In this sample, this clonotype turned up a few times. CDR3 in amino acids: CASSWTGESATSTEAFF. CDR3 nucleotide sequence: TGCGCCAGCAGCTGGACGGGAGAGTCGGCGACGAGCACTGAAGCTTTCTTT. J is TRBJ1-1 and V is TRBV5-1, with D uncertain. The CDR3 runs 17 residues. Deletions cut 3 bases from V and 4 bases from J, with 22 bases between. Germline V gene data show CDR1 as SGHRS and CDR2 as YFSETQ.

V gene TRBV7-6 combines with J gene TRBJ2-1; possible D gene TRBD1, 6 bases. There are 15 residues in the CDR3. Germline CDR1 is SGHVS and CDR2 is FNYEAQ. V was trimmed by 3 bases and J by 2 bases, leaving 11 bases between them. CDR3 sequence (DNA): TGTGCCAGCAGCTTTCAGACAGGACCCTACAATGAGCAGTTCTTC. Translating gives CASSFQTGPYNEQFF. Combining the CDR3 with reference TRBV7-6 and TRBJ2-1 gives the whole variable domain GAGVSQSPRYKVTKRGQDVALRCDPISGHVSLYWYRQALGQGPEFLTYFNYEAQQDKSGLPNDRFSAERPEGSISTLTIQRTEQRDSAMYRCASSFQTGPYNEQFFGPGTRLTVL.

This clonotype was counted a few times. The chain uses TRBV12-3 or TRBV12-4 and TRBJ2-1; 9 nucleotides agree with TRBD2. The ends lost 5 bases at V and 6 bases at J; junction bases unmatched: 2. The CDR3 runs 13 residues. The CDR3 bases are TGTGCCAGCAGTATGACTAGCGGCAATGAGCAGTTCTTC. Translation gives CASSMTSGNEQFF.

V usage is TRBV15 and J usage is TRBJ1-4; D unclear. The germline V and J ends were trimmed by 5 bases and 0 bases, with 10 bases remaining between them. Per germline, CDR1 LNHNV and CDR2 YYDKDF (reference sequence). This CDR3 region has 15 residues. CDR3 nucleotides: TGTGCCACCAGCCACCTTCTAACAACTAATGAAAAACTGTTTTTT. Amino acid sequence: CATSHLLTTNEKLFF.

This clonotype was detected a few times. V and J are TRBV4-1 and TRBJ2-5, with D uncertain. Trimming stripped 3 bases from V and 4 bases from J, with 9 bases between. Germline V gene data show CDR1 as MGHRA and CDR2 as YSYEKL. The CDR3 has 13 residues. This chain's CDR3 is CASSQIYRETQYF. The CDR3 DNA reads TGCGCCAGCAGCCAGATTTACCGAGAGACCCAGTACTTC.

The chain uses TRBV6-2 or TRBV6-3 and TRBJ2-3; D is possibly TRBD1 (5 bases). Germline lookup yields CDR1 MNHEY and CDR2 SVGEGT. This CDR3 region has 16 residues. The V end was cut by 4 bases, the J end by 0 bases, with 14 bases between. The CDR3 bases are TGTGCCAGCAGTTTTGGGTTTGGGGCTAGCACAGATACGCAGTATTTT. It specifies CASSFGFGASTDTQYF.

The V call is TRBV30, the J call TRBJ2-3; either TRBD1 or TRBD2 may supply D (5 bases each). The germline V gene encodes CDR1 GTSNPN and CDR2 SVGIG (reference sequence). This CDR3 has 15 amino acids. The germline V and J ends were trimmed by 6 bases and 4 bases, with 20 bases remaining between them. CDR3: CACLPGPLRADTQYF. CDR3 in DNA: TGTGCCTGTCTACCGGGACCCCTTAGGGCAGATACGCAGTATTTT.

V and J are TRBV7-8 and TRBJ2-7; perhaps TRBD1 as D (5 bases). This CDR3 spans 13 amino acids. Germline lookup yields CDR1 SGHVS and CDR2 FQNEAQ. V dropped 6 bases and J dropped 6 bases, with 15 bases sitting between them. CDR3 sequence reads: CASSLDTPSEQYF. CDR3 bases: TGTGCCAGCAGTCTGGACACCCCCAGCGAGCAGTACTTC.

The CDR3 DNA reads TGTGCCAGTAGTATATCTCGGGCAGGGAACACCGGGGAGCTGTTTTTT. It is translated as CASSISRAGNTGELFF. The genes are TRBV19 and TRBJ2-2; D not resolved. Looked up from germline, CDR1 is LNHDA and CDR2 is SQIVND (reference sequence). Trimming left V 2 bases short and J 1 base short, with 11 bases between. The CDR3 runs to 16 residues.

The chain joins TRBV3-1 to TRBJ1-6; TRBD1 matches at 9 bases. Germline values: CDR1 LGHDT, CDR2 YNNKEL (reference sequence). V was pared by 4 bases and J by 10 bases, with 14 bases of the junction left unmatched. The CDR3 has 17 amino acids. The CDR3 coding sequence is TGTGCCAGCAGCCCTAACAGGGGGCGCAGGGTAGAATCACCCCTCCACTTT. It is translated as CASSPNRGRRVESPLHF.

The V gene is TRBV6-2 or TRBV6-3, the J gene TRBJ2-1, with TRBD2 identical over 7 bases. Losses at the gene ends were 7 bases for V and 4 bases for J; bases not matched to a gene: 4. The germline CDR1 and CDR2 sequences are MNHEY and SVGEGT. This CDR3 has 13 residues. CDR3 amino acids: CASTAGEYNEQFF. CDR3 bases: TGTGCCAGCACCGCGGGAGAGTACAATGAGCAGTTCTTC.

The chain links TRBV7-3 to TRBJ2-1, with 7 bases that match TRBD2. Germline CDR1 is SGHTA and CDR2 is FQGTGA. V was pared by 5 bases and J by 7 bases, with 11 bases of the junction left unmatched. The CDR3 runs to 15 residues. The CDR3 DNA reads as TGTGCCAGCAGCCTCGGCGGGCGGGAGAGAAATGAGCAGTTCTTC. This translates into CASSLGGRERNEQFF.

The J gene is TRBJ2-7, the V gene TRBV7-3; D is ambiguous. The germline V and J ends were trimmed by 4 bases and 1 base, with 17 bases remaining between them. CDR1 and CDR2 from the germline V gene are SGHTA and FQGTGA. The CDR3 is 16 residues long. CDR3 bases: TGTGCCAGCAGCTCCCTATCCGTAGACCGTTCCTACGAGCAGTACTTC. Its protein product is CASSSLSVDRSYEQYF.